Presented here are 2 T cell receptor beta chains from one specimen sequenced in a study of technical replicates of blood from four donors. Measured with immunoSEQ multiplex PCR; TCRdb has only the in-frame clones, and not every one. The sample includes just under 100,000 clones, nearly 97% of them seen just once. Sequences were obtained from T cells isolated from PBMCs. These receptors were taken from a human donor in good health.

The CDR3 sequence is CASSLADSIEQFF. DNA of the CDR3: TGTGCCAGCAGCTTAGCCGACTCTATAGAGCAGTTCTTC. J is TRBJ2-1 and V is TRBV7-2; no reliable D call. The ends were cut back, 0 bases at V and 10 bases at J, with 10 bases in the middle. CDR3 size: 13 residues. Germline-derived CDR1 and CDR2 are SGHTA and FQGNSA.

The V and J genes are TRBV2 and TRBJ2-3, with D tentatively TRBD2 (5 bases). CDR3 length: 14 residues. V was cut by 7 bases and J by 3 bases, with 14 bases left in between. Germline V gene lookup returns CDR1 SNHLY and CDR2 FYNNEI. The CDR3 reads CASKRSQSTDTQYF. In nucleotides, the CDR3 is TGTGCCAGCAAGCGGAGCCAGAGTACAGATACGCAGTATTTT. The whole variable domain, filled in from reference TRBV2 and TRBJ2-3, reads EPEVTQTPSHQVTQMGQEVILRCVPISNHLYFYWYRQILGQKVEFLVSFYNNEISEKSEIFDDQFSVERPDGSNFTLKIRSTKLEDSAMYFCASKRSQSTDTQYFGPGTRLTVL.